This T cell receptor (beta chain) is drawn from a study of lymphopenia after photon versus proton radiotherapy. CDR3 size: 14 residues. V trimming: 2 bases; J trimming: 3 bases; junction bases outside the gene matches: 1. Germline CDR1 is MNHEY and CDR2 is SVGAGI. Sequencing was performed with immunoSEQ multiplex PCR; in TCRdb, only in-frame clones are kept and a portion is missing. The table lists 45,000 to 65,000 clones, roughly nine tenths of them singletons. The chain has TRBV6-5 and TRBJ2-1, with TRBD1 matching 7 bases. This clonotype originated in a woman aged 40 to 50 with cholangiocarcinoma. The sample in question was peripheral blood, obtained from a patient treated with photon-based radiotherapy. CDR3 protein: CASSYGTDYNEQFF. CDR3 nucleotides: TGTGCCAGCAGTTACGGGACAGACTACAATGAGCAGTTCTTC.